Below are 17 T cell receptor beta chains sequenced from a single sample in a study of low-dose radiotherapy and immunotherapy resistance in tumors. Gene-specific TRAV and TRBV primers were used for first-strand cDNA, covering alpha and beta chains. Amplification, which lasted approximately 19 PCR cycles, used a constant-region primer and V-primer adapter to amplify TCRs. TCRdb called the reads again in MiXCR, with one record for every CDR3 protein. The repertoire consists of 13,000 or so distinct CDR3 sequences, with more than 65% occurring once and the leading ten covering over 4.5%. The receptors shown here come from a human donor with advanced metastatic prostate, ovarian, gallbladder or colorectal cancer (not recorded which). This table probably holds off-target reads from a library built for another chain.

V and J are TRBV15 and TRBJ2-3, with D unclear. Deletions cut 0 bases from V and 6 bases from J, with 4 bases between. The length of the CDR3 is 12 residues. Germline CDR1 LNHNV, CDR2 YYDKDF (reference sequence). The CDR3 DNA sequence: TGTGCCACCAGCAGAGATCAGGATACGCAGTATTTT. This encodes CATSRDQDTQYF. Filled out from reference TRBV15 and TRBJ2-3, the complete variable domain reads DAMVIQNPRYQVTQFGKPVTLSCSQTLNHNVMYWYQQKSSQAPKLLFHYYDKDFNNEADTPDNFQSRRPNTSFCFLDIRSPGLGDTAMYLCATSRDQDTQYFGPGTRLTVL.

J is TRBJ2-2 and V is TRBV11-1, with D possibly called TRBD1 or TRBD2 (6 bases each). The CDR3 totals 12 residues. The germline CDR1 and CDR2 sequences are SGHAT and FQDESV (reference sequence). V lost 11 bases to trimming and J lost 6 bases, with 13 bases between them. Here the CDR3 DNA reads TGTGCCTGCAATAGGGGGGCCGGGGAGCTGTTTTTT. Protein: CACNRGAGELFF.

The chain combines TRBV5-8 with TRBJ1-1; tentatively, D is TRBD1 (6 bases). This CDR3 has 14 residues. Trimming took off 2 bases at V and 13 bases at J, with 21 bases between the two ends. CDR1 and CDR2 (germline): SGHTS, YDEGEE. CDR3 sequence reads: CASSLGWGGESLFF. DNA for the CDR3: TGTGCCAGCAGCTTAGGGTGGGGGGGCGAGAGCCTTTTCTTT.

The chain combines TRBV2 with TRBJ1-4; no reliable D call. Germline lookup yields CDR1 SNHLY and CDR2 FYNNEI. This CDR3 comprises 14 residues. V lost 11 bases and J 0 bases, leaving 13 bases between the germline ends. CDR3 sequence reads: CAGYQLATNEKLFF. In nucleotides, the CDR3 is TGTGCCGGGTATCAACTGGCAACTAATGAAAAACTGTTTTTT.

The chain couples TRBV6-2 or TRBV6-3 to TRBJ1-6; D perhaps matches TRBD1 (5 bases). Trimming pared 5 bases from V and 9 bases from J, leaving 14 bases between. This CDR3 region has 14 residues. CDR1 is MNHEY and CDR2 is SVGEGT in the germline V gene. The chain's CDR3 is CASSDYGGSSPLHF. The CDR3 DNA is TGTGCCAGCAGTGACTACGGGGGTTCTTCACCCCTCCACTTT.

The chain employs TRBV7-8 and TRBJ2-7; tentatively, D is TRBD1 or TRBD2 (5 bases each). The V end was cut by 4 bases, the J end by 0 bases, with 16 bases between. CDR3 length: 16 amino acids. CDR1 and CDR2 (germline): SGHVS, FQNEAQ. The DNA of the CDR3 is TGTGCCAGCAGCTCGTCCCGGGACCCACTCTCCTACGAGCAGTACTTC. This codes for CASSSSRDPLSYEQYF.

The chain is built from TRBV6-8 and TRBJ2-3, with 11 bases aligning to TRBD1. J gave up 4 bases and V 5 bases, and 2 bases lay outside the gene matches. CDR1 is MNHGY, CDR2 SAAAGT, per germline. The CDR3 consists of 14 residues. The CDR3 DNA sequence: TGTGCCAGCAGTCCGGGACAGGGGGCAGATACGCAGTATTTT. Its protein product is CASSPGQGADTQYF.

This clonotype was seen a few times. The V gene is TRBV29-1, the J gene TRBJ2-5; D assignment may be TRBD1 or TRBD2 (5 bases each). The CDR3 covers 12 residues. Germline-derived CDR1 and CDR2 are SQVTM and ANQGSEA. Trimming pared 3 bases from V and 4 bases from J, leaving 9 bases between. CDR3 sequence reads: CSVDEGRETQYF. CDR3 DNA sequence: TGCAGCGTTGACGAGGGGCGAGAGACCCAGTACTTC.

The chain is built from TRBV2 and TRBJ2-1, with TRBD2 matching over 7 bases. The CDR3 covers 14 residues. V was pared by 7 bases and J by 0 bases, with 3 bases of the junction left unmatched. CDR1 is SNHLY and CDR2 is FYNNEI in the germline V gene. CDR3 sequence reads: CASNSGVSYNEQFF. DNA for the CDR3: TGTGCCAGCAACAGCGGGGTCTCCTACAATGAGCAGTTCTTC.

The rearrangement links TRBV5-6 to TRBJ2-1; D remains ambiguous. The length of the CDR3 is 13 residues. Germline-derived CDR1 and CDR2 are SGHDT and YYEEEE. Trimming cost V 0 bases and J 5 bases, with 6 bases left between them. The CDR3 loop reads CASSLGTHNEQFF. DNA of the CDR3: TGTGCCAGCAGCTTGGGGACCCACAATGAGCAGTTCTTC.

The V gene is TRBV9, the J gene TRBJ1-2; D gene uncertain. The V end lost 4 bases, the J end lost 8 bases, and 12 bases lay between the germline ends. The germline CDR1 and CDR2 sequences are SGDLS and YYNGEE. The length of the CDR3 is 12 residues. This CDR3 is CASSPKEEGYTF. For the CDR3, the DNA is TGTGCCAGCAGCCCGAAAGAGGAGGGCTACACCTTC.

Written as DNA, the CDR3 is TGTGCCAGCAGAACGCTCCGGGACAGCAATGAAAAACTGTTTTTT. Protein sequence: CASRTLRDSNEKLFF. The genes are TRBV6-2 or TRBV6-3 and TRBJ1-4; TRBD1 aligns across 7 bases. The CDR3 is made up of 15 amino acids. The V and J ends lost 6 bases and 5 bases, in that order; junction bases with no gene match: 9. The germline V gene has CDR1 MNHEY and CDR2 SVGEGT.

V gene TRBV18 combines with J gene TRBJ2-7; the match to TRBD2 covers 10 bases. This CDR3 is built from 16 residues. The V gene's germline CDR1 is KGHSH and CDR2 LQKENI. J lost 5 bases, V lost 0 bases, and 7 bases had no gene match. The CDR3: CASSPPVGSGGNEQYF. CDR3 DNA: TGTGCCAGCTCACCACCGGTGGGTAGCGGGGGGAACGAGCAGTACTTC.

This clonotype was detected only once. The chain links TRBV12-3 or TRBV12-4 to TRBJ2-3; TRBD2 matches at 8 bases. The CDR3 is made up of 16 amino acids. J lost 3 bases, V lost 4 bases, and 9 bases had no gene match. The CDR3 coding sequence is TGTGCCAGCAGTTCCTTAGCGGGGCCGTCTACAGATACGCAGTATTTT. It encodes CASSSLAGPSTDTQYF.

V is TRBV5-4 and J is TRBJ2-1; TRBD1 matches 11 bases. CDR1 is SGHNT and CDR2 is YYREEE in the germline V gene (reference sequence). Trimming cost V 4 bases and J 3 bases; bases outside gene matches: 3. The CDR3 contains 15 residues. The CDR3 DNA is TGTGCCAGCAGCGCGGGGACAGGGGGCTACAATGAGCAGTTCTTC. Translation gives CASSAGTGGYNEQFF.

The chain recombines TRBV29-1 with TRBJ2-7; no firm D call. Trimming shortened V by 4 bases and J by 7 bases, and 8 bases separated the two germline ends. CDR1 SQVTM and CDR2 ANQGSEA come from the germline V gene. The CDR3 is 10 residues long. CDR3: CSVASPEQYF. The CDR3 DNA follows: TGCAGCGTTGCGAGCCCTGAGCAGTACTTC.

CDR3 bases: TGTGCCAGCAGTGAAGCGCGGGCAGGGACGAGCTACACCTTC. This encodes CASSEARAGTSYTF. The chain carries TRBV6-1 and TRBJ1-2, with TRBD1 as a possible D gene (5 bases). CDR1 and CDR2 from the germline V gene are MNHNS and SASEGT. V was clipped by 0 bases and J by 9 bases, with 14 bases between them. The CDR3 extends over 14 amino acids.